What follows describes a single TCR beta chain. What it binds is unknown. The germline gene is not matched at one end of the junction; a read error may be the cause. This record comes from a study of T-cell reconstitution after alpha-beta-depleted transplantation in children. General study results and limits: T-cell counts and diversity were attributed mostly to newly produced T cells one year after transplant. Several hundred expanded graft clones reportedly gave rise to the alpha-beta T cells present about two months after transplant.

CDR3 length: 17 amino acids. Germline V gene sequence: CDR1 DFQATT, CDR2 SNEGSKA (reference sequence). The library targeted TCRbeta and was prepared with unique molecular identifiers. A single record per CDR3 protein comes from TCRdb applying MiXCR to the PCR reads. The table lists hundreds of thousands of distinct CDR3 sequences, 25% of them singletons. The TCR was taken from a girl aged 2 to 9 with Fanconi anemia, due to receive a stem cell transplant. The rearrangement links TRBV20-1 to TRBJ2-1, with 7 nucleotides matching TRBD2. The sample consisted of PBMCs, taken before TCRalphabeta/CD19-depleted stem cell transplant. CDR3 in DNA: TGCTGTGCTAGAGATATCCCAGAGCGGGGTGGAAACAATGAGCAGTTCTTC. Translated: CCARDIPERGGNNEQFF.